Shown below are 12 T cell receptor beta chains from a single sample sequenced in a study of tumor-infiltrating lymphocytes in localized non-small cell lung cancer. Sequencing used immunoSEQ multiplex PCR; TCRdb keeps in-frame clones, though not all of them. The sample carries over 15,000 clones, approximately 69% recorded once. Sequencing was done on a sample of lung tumor tissue. The receptors were sampled from a human donor with non-small cell lung cancer.

The chain links TRBV4-1 to TRBJ1-5, with D hard to call. The CDR3 is 16 residues long. CDR1 MGHRA and CDR2 YSYEKL come from the germline V gene. Trimming shortened V by 1 base and J by 4 bases, and 14 bases separated the two germline ends. The CDR3 DNA sequence: TGCGCCAGCAGCCAAGTCGCGCAGGTAAATAATCAGCCCCAGCATTTT. Encoded protein: CASSQVAQVNNQPQHF.

The V and J genes are TRBV7-9 and TRBJ2-5, with D possibly matching TRBD1 (6 bases). The end of the DNA fits TRBJ2-7 better, so the J call may be wrong. Germline values: CDR1 SEHNR, CDR2 FQNEAQ (reference sequence). The CDR3 covers 16 residues. For the CDR3, the DNA is TGTGCCAGCAGCTCAAGACCCGGGACAACTAGTTACGAGCAGTACTTC. It is translated as CASSSRPGTTSYEQYF.

The chain recombines TRBV18 with TRBJ2-5, with 7 bases lining up with TRBD2. CDR1 and CDR2 from the germline V gene are KGHSH and LQKENI. The CDR3 contains 15 residues. The junction had 6 bases not matched to a gene; V was cut back by 3 bases and J by 2 bases. CDR3 sequence reads: CASSPPYSGQETQYF. CDR3 DNA: TGTGCCAGCTCACCTCCTTATAGCGGGCAAGAGACCCAGTACTTC.

The chain uses TRBV18 and TRBJ2-7; tentatively, D is TRBD1 (6 bases). The CDR3 consists of 15 residues. Germline CDR1 and CDR2: KGHSH and LQKENI. Deletions cut 2 bases from V and 6 bases from J, with 17 bases between. The chain's CDR3 is CASSPAGVGGAEQYF. In nucleotides, the CDR3 is TGTGCCAGCTCACCAGCCGGGGTAGGGGGTGCCGAGCAGTACTTC.

This clone was detected only a few times. V gene TRBV9 combines with J gene TRBJ1-2; the D is unclear. Germline V gene sequence: CDR1 SGDLS, CDR2 YYNGEE. V dropped 0 bases and J dropped 2 bases, with 5 bases sitting between them. This CDR3 comprises 13 residues. The CDR3 DNA sequence: TGTGCCAGCAGCGTAGATGAGAACTATGGCTACACCTTC. It translates to CASSVDENYGYTF.

V is TRBV6-6 and J is TRBJ2-7, with a possible D match to TRBD2 (5 bases). CDR1 is MNHNY, CDR2 SVGAGI, per germline (reference sequence). Between the trimmed V and J ends, which lost 0 bases and 3 bases, there was a span of 9 bases. This CDR3 is built from 14 residues. This chain's CDR3 is CASSYSTGNYEQYF. DNA of the CDR3: TGTGCCAGCAGTTACTCGACCGGGAACTACGAGCAGTACTTC.

The rearrangement joins TRBV19 to TRBJ2-2; 7 positions agree with TRBD2. Germline values: CDR1 LNHDA, CDR2 SQIVND (reference sequence). This CDR3 is built from 16 residues. V shed 3 bases, J shed 4 bases, and the junction held 8 bases outside the gene matches. The CDR3 region has the DNA TGTGCCAGTAGTATCCGGGGGGAGTCGGGCACCGGGGAGCTGTTTTTT. This sequence encodes CASSIRGESGTGELFF.

This clone was observed a few times. The chain recombines TRBV7-9 with TRBJ1-1; the D gene is possibly TRBD1 (5 bases). The CDR3 spans 16 residues. CDR1 and CDR2 from the germline V gene are SEHNR and FQNEAQ (reference sequence). The germline V and J ends were trimmed by 0 bases and 4 bases, with 15 bases remaining between them. As DNA, the CDR3 is TGTGCCAGCAGCTTAGCGAGGGGACCCGGGAGCACTGAAGCTTTCTTT. It encodes CASSLARGPGSTEAFF.

The genes are TRBV25-1 and TRBJ1-5; tentatively, D is TRBD1 (5 bases). Between the trimmed V and J ends, which lost 6 bases and 7 bases, there was a span of 19 bases. The germline V gene has CDR1 MGHDK and CDR2 SYGVNS. The CDR3 is made up of 15 amino acids. CDR3 region: CASRESPWDGQPQHF. The CDR3 nucleotides read TGTGCCAGCAGGGAGTCTCCCTGGGACGGACAGCCCCAGCATTTT.

CDR3 DNA sequence: TGTGCCAGCAGTAACTTCGACAGAATGAGCTATGGCTACACCTTC. It is translated as CASSNFDRMSYGYTF. The chain joins TRBV6-5 to TRBJ1-2; D may be TRBD1 (5 bases). V gave up 5 bases and J gave up 4 bases, with 17 bases separating them. CDR1 and CDR2 from the germline V gene are MNHEY and SVGAGI. The CDR3 covers 15 residues.

The V and J genes are TRBV5-1 and TRBJ2-3; 7 positions match TRBD2. This CDR3 comprises 14 residues. The V gene end was trimmed by 0 bases and the J gene end by 3 bases; junction bases not matched to a gene: 1. Germline V gene data show CDR1 as SGHRS and CDR2 as YFSETQ. CDR3 bases: TGCGCCAGCAGCTTGGGGCGGGAGACAGATACGCAGTATTTT. Amino acids: CASSLGRETDTQYF.

This clone is termed medium-sized. The V call is TRBV5-6, the J call TRBJ2-7; D not resolved. The CDR3 runs 14 residues. The V gene's germline CDR1 is SGHDT and CDR2 YYEEEE. V dropped 2 bases and J dropped 1 base, with 10 bases sitting between them. The CDR3 region is CASSFPVRSYEQYF. CDR3 sequence (DNA): TGTGCCAGCAGCTTTCCGGTCCGTTCCTACGAGCAGTACTTC.